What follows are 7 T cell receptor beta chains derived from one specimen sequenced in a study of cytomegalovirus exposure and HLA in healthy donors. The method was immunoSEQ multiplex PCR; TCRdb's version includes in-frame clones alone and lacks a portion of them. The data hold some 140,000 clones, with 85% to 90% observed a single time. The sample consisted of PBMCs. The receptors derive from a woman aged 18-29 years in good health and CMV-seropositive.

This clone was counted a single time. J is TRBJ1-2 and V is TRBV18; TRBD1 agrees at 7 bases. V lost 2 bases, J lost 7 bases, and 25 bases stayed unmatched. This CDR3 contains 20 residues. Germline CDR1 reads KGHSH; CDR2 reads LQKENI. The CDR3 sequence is CASSPNPLDRAIPYGGGYTF. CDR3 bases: TGTGCCAGCTCACCAAATCCACTAGACAGGGCAATTCCCTATGGCGGTGGCTACACCTTC.

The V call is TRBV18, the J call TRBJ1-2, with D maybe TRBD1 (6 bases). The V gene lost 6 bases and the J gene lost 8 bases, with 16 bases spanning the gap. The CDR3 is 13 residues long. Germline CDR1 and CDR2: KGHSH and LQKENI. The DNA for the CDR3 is TGTGCCAGCTCGGACAGCAGGGATGGCGGCTACACCTTC. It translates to CASSDSRDGGYTF.

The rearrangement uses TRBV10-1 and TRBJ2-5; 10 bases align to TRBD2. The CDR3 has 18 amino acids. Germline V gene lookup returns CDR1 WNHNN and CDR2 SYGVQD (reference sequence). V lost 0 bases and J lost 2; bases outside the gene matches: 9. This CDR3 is CASSESVASGGLQETQYF. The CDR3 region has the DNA TGCGCCAGCAGTGAGTCGGTGGCTAGCGGGGGTTTACAAGAGACCCAGTACTTC.

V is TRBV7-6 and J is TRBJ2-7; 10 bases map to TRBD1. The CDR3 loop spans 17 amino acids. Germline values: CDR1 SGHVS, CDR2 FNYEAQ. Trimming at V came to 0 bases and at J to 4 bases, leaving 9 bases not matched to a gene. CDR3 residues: CASSLAFGTGEGYEQYF. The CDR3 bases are TGTGCCAGCAGCTTAGCATTCGGGACAGGGGAAGGGTACGAGCAGTACTTC.

CDR3 sequence (DNA): TGTGCCAGCAGCGTTGCGGGGGGGCTCGGGGAGACCCAGTACTTC. Translation gives CASSVAGGLGETQYF. The V gene is TRBV9, the J gene TRBJ2-5; 9 bases are shared with TRBD2. J gave up 5 bases and V 2 bases, and 7 bases lay outside the gene matches. CDR1 SGDLS and CDR2 YYNGEE come from the germline V gene. This CDR3 is 15 amino acids long.

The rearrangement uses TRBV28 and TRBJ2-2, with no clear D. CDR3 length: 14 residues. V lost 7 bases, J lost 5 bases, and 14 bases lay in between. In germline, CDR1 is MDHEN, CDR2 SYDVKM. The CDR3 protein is CASIPESRTGELFF. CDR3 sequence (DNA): TGTGCCAGCATCCCCGAGAGCAGGACCGGGGAGCTGTTTTTT.

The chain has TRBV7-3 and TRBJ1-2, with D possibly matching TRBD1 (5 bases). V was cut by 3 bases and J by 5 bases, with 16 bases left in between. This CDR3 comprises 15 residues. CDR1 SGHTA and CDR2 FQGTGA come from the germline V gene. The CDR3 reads CASSFEGGGVYGYTF. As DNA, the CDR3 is TGTGCCAGCAGCTTTGAGGGTGGAGGGGTTTATGGCTACACCTTC. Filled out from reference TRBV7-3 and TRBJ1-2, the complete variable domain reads GAGVSQTPSNKVTEKGKYVELRCDPISGHTALYWYRQSLGQGPEFLIYFQGTGAADDSGLPNDRFFAVRPEGSVSTLKIQRTERGDSAVYLCASSFEGGGVYGYTFGSGTRLTVV.